These 12 T cell receptor beta chains were sequenced from one sample in a study of OX40 agonist ivuxolimab in advanced cancers. Produced via immunoSEQ multiplex PCR; TCRdb's table is partial and in-frame only. The repertoire holds about 27,000 clones, with around nine tenths as singletons. Sequencing was performed on CD4+ or CD8+ T cells sorted from blood, taken in a trial of the OX40 agonist ivuxolimab. Source of these receptors: an adult with an advanced solid tumor such as melanoma, head and neck, liver or kidney cancer.

The chain carries TRBV9 and TRBJ1-2, with 7 nucleotides matching TRBD1. Germline loops: CDR1 SGDLS, CDR2 YYNGEE. V shed 3 bases, J shed 6 bases, and the junction held 5 bases outside the gene matches. The CDR3 totals 13 residues. The DNA of the CDR3 is TGTGCCAGCAGCGAGAGAGGGGGCAATGGCTACACCTTC. Its protein is CASSERGGNGYTF. Looking up the rest from reference TRBV9 and TRBJ1-2 gives the full variable domain: DSGVTQTPKHLITATGQRVTLRCSPRSGDLSVYWYQQSLDQGLQFLIQYYNGEERAKGNILERFSAQQFPDLHSELNLSSLELGDSALYFCASSERGGNGYTFGSGTRLTVV.

This chain connects TRBV4-2 to TRBJ2-7; D perhaps matches TRBD1 (5 bases). CDR1 is LGHNA, CDR2 YNFKEQ, per germline. The CDR3 has 12 amino acids. V shed 5 bases and J shed 5 bases, with 10 bases lying between them. The CDR3 here is CASSVQGNEQYF. The CDR3 DNA is TGTGCCAGCAGCGTGCAGGGTAACGAGCAGTACTTC.

This clone appeared once. The rearrangement joins TRBV19 to TRBJ2-3, with 8 bases identical to TRBD1. Trimming cost V 5 bases and J 3 bases; bases outside gene matches: 7. The CDR3 sequence is 15 residues long. Germline V lookup: CDR1 LNHDA, CDR2 SQIVND (reference sequence). In DNA form, the CDR3 reads TGTGCCAGTAGTGATCGACAGGGGTGGACAGATACGCAGTATTTT. Translated: CASSDRQGWTDTQYF. Full variable domain (missing parts from reference TRBV19 and TRBJ2-3): DGGITQSPKYLFRKEGQNVTLSCEQNLNHDAMYWYRQDPGQGLRLIYYSQIVNDFQKGDIAEGYSVSREKKESFPLTVTSAQKNPTAFYLCASSDRQGWTDTQYFGPGTRLTVL.

The J gene is TRBJ2-7, the V gene TRBV7-9, with a weak D call TRBD1 (5 bases). The V gene lost 5 bases and the J gene lost 6 bases, with 11 bases spanning the gap. The CDR3 extends over 12 amino acids. CDR1 and CDR2 (germline): SEHNR, FQNEAQ (reference sequence). CDR3 DNA: TGTGCCAGCAGCCAACAGGTTGGCGAGCAGTACTTC. It encodes CASSQQVGEQYF.

V and J are TRBV7-9 and TRBJ2-7; D gene uncertain. Germline values: CDR1 SEHNR, CDR2 FQNEAQ (reference sequence). Trimming took 5 bases from V and 7 from J, leaving 9 bases between them. This CDR3 spans 11 amino acids. The CDR3 DNA is TGTGCCAGCAGCACCCTTTGGGAGCAGTACTTC. It codes for CASSTLWEQYF. The full variable domain, completed using reference TRBV7-9 and TRBJ2-7, is DTGVSQNPRHKITKRGQNVTFRCDPISEHNRLYWYRQTLGQGPEFLTYFQNEAQLEKSRLLSDRFSAERPKGSFSTLEIQRTEQGDSAMYLCASSTLWEQYFGPGTRLTVT.

The rearrangement joins TRBV4-1 to TRBJ2-1; 8 bases match TRBD2. The J segment lost 6 bases and the V segment lost 1 base, leaving 11 bases of the junction unmatched. The germline gives CDR1 MGHRA, CDR2 YSYEKL. The CDR3 consists of 17 residues. CDR3 sequence: CASSQGNRGGNLNEQFF. The CDR3 DNA sequence: TGCGCCAGCAGCCAAGGTAACCGGGGGGGTAACCTCAATGAGCAGTTCTTC.

As DNA, the CDR3 is TGTGCCAGCAGTTACGATGAGCAGTTCTTC. This sequence encodes CASSYDEQFF. The rearrangement uses TRBV6-6 and TRBJ2-1, with D unresolved. V was pared by 2 bases and J by 8 bases, with 1 base between. The CDR3 sequence is 10 residues long. In germline, CDR1 is MNHNY, CDR2 SVGAGI (reference sequence).

The rearrangement links TRBV13 to TRBJ1-3, with D possibly TRBD1 on 5 matching bases. The CDR3 has 13 residues. V was trimmed by 8 bases and J by 3 bases, leaving 11 bases between them. Per germline, CDR1 PRHDT and CDR2 FYEKMQ (reference sequence). The CDR3 is CASRTGGGNTIYF. The CDR3, as DNA: TGTGCCAGCCGTACAGGAGGTGGAAACACCATATATTTT.

The chain joins TRBV27 to TRBJ2-7; maybe TRBD1 (6 bases). The CDR3 sequence is 14 residues long. Trimming took 2 bases from V and 2 from J, leaving 10 bases between them. Germline CDR1 is MNHEY and CDR2 is SMNVEV (reference sequence). The DNA for the CDR3 is TGTGCCAGCAGTTTAGGTCAGGGGCCCTACGAGCAGTACTTC. Its protein product is CASSLGQGPYEQYF.

The rearrangement links TRBV29-1 to TRBJ1-4, with TRBD1 identical over 7 bases. The V segment lost 7 bases and the J segment 5 bases; nucleotides outside the gene matches: 10. From germline, CDR1 is SQVTM and CDR2 ANQGSEA. The CDR3 has 14 amino acids. Here the CDR3 reads CSAVRDRINEKLFF. Written as DNA, the CDR3 is TGCAGCGCCGTAAGGGACAGAATAAATGAAAAACTGTTTTTT. The variable domain in full, with the rest retrieved from reference TRBV29-1 and TRBJ1-4, is SAVISQKPSRDICQRGTSLTIQCQVDSQVTMMFWYRQQPGQSLTLIATANQGSEATYESGFVIDKFPISRPNLTFSTLTVSNMSPEDSSIYLCSAVRDRINEKLFFGSGTQLSVL.

The chain recombines TRBV7-6 with TRBJ2-4; 7 positions match TRBD2. V shed 5 bases, J shed 0 bases, and the junction held 7 bases outside the gene matches. CDR3 length equals 16 residues. Germline V gene data show CDR1 as SGHVS and CDR2 as FNYEAQ. The CDR3 protein is CASSPASGAAKNIQYF. Written as DNA, the CDR3 is TGTGCCAGCAGCCCAGCTAGCGGTGCAGCCAAAAACATTCAGTACTTC.

V usage is TRBV27 and J usage is TRBJ2-7; the D gene could be TRBD1 or TRBD2 (5 bases each). The length of the CDR3 is 12 residues. V lost 6 bases to trimming and J lost 12 bases, with 18 bases between them. Germline V gene data show CDR1 as MNHEY and CDR2 as SMNVEV (reference sequence). The CDR3 reads CASSPLGRRRYF. The CDR3 nucleotides are TGTGCCAGCAGCCCACTGGGACGGAGAAGGTACTTC.